This is a list of T cell receptor beta chains from one sample in a study of blood T cell repertoires in COVID-19. Clones were read by immunoSEQ multiplex PCR, and TCRdb kept only the in-frame ones, dropping some. The repertoire holds about 270,000 clones, with about 85% as singletons. Sequencing was performed on peripheral blood. The receptors were gathered from a human donor in a cohort sampled during active COVID-19. Both conserved end residues are part of each CDR3. The D gene is left open where the match is weak. Size is omitted from some rows. Given values are once, few, many or a class for expanded clones.

D gene,clone size,V gene,J gene,CDR3 DNA,CDR3 protein
-,-,TRBV6-5,TRBJ1-5,TGTGCCAGCAGTTACTCGGGTCAGGACAATCAGCCCCAGCATTTT,CASSYSGQDNQPQHF
TRBD1,-,TRBV30,TRBJ1-4,TGTGCCGGGAGGGGGCAGGTTGAAAAACTGTTTTTT,CAGRGQVEKLFF
TRBD1,-,TRBV18,TRBJ2-2,TGTGCCAGCTCACCAGAGGACAGGGTAACGAACACCGGGGAGCTGTTTTTT,CASSPEDRVTNTGELFF
-,once,TRBV6-5,TRBJ2-2,TGTGCCAGCATTCAACCGGTTACCGGGGAGCTGTTTTTT,CASIQPVTGELFF
-,-,TRBV29-1,TRBJ1-2,TGCAGCGTGGAAAGGGGCAGCTATGGCTACACCTTC,CSVERGSYGYTF
TRBD2,few,TRBV27,TRBJ2-2,TGTGCCAGCAGTTTTCGTCTAGCGGGAGTCGGCACCGGGGAGCTGTTTTTT,CASSFRLAGVGTGELFF
-,-,TRBV5-1,TRBJ2-7,TGCGCCAGCAGCTTGGTCCCACAGTCCTACGAGCAGTACTTC,CASSLVPQSYEQYF
-,-,TRBV30,TRBJ1-5,TGTGCCTGGAGTGTAACCGGGGGAGGTCAGCCCCAGCATTTT,CAWSVTGGGQPQHF
TRBD2,-,TRBV18,TRBJ2-5,TGTGCCAGCTCACCGGGAGGGTATAAAGAGACCCAGTACTTC,CASSPGGYKETQYF
-,few,TRBV11-2,TRBJ2-7,TGTGCCAGCAGCTCTAGACAGCGATATGAGTACGAGCAGTACTTC,CASSSRQRYEYEQYF
TRBD2,-,TRBV11-3,TRBJ2-1,TGTGCCAGCAGCCTATCCAGCGGGAGCTCCTACAATGAGCAGTTCTTC,CASSLSSGSSYNEQFF
-,-,TRBV6-5,TRBJ2-1,TGTGCCAGCAGTTACTCGATAGGACAGACATACAATGAGCAGTTCTTC,CASSYSIGQTYNEQFF
-,-,TRBV11-2,TRBJ1-2,TGTGCCAGCAGCTCGTATAACTATGGCTACACCTTC,CASSSYNYGYTF
TRBD2,-,TRBV18,TRBJ2-7,TGTGCCAGCTCACCGGGACTAGGTCTGTACGAGCAGTACTTC,CASSPGLGLYEQYF
TRBD2,-,TRBV10-3,TRBJ2-5,TGTGCCATCGGCAACAAAGCGGGAGGAGATGAGACCCAGTACTTC,CAIGNKAGGDETQYF
TRBD2,-,TRBV2,TRBJ2-7,TGTGCCAGCAAACCGACCCTAGCGGCTAACTACGAGCAGTACTTC,CASKPTLAANYEQYF
-,-,TRBV28,TRBJ2-7,TGTGCCAGCAGTTTCAACAGTCTGTACTTC,CASSFNSLYF
-,-,TRBV6-5,TRBJ2-1,TGTGCCAGCACCTCCCAGGGCGCCTACAATGAGCAGTTCTTC,CASTSQGAYNEQFF
TRBD1,-,TRBV7-9,TRBJ2-7,TGTGCCAGCAGCTTAACTGGGACAGGGGCTTACGAGCAGTACTTC,CASSLTGTGAYEQYF
-,once,TRBV7-2,TRBJ2-7,TGTGCCAGCAGCCAAGGACGGACTGCCTACGAGCAGTACTTC,CASSQGRTAYEQYF